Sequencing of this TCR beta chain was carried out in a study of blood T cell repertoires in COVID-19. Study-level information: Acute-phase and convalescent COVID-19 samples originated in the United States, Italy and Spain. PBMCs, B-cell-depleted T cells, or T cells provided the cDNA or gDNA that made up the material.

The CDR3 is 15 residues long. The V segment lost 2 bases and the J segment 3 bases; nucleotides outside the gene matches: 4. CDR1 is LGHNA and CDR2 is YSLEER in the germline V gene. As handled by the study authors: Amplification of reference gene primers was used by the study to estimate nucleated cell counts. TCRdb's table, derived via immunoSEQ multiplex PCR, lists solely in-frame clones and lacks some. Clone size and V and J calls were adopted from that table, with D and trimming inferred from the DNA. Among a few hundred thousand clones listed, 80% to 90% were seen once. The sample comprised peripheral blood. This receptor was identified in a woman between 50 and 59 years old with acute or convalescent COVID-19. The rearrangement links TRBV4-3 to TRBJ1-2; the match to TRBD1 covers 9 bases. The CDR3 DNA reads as TGCGCCAGCAGCCAACCGGGACAGGGTTACTATGGCTACACCTTC. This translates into CASSQPGQGYYGYTF.